Listed here are 6 T cell receptor beta chains from one sample, sequenced in a study of regulatory T cells in long-lasting Graves disease. Construction of TCR beta libraries relied on iRepertoire HTBI primers and on Arm-PCR targeting CDR3 regions. Each CDR3 protein is one row after TCRdb ran MiXCR on the multiplex PCR reads. The top ten hold over 9% of the sample, which has fewer than 500,000 distinct CDR3 sequences, about 17% seen once. Time point noted: newly diagnosed GD, antithyroid drugs for less than 3 months. Extracted PBMC RNA gave rise to the TCR library. The data also belong to a second study, concerning T cells in Graves' hyperthyroidism and ophthalmopathy.

The specimen was peripheral blood mononuclear cells (PBMCs), collected at new diagnosis, from a patient treated with antithyroid drugs. These receptors were obtained from a middle-aged man with Graves disease.

This clonotype was counted at least ten times. The V call is TRBV5-1, the J call TRBJ2-7; D remains ambiguous. Germline CDR1 reads SGHRS; CDR2 reads YFSETQ. V lost 2 bases, J lost 5 bases, and 11 bases lay in between. CDR3 size: 13 residues. CDR3 amino acids: CASSFTMADEQYF. The CDR3 nucleotides read TGCGCCAGCAGCTTCACTATGGCGGACGAGCAGTACTTC.

This clonotype was counted ten times or more. The gene calls are TRBV20-1 and TRBJ2-7; a weak D match, TRBD2 (6 bases). Germline values: CDR1 DFQATT, CDR2 SNEGSKA (reference sequence). The V gene lost 6 bases and the J gene lost 5 bases, with 20 bases spanning the gap. CDR3 length: 14 residues. The CDR3 nucleotides read TGCAGTGCCCCCTTGCGACTAGGTACCGACGAGCAGTACTTC. It specifies CSAPLRLGTDEQYF.

This chain connects TRBV5-4 to TRBJ1-6; 10 bases map to TRBD1. There are 16 residues in the CDR3. Trimming removed 4 bases from V and 9 bases from J; junction bases left unmatched: 10. In germline, CDR1 is SGHNT, CDR2 YYREEE (reference sequence). DNA of the CDR3: TGTGCCAGCAGCCCCCCGGGACAGGGGCGGGGTTCACCCCTCCACTTT. Translated: CASSPPGQGRGSPLHF.

This clonotype was seen ten or more times. The CDR3 loop is CASSARQSNYGYTF. CDR3 DNA sequence: TGTGCCAGCAGTGCCAGACAGTCCAACTATGGCTACACCTTC. The chain combines TRBV6-1 with TRBJ1-2; TRBD1 is a possible D gene (5 bases). The CDR3 spans 14 residues. Germline loops: CDR1 MNHNS, CDR2 SASEGT. The V end lost 4 bases, the J end lost 2 bases, and 11 bases lay between the germline ends.

This clonotype was observed many times. The V call is TRBV6-1, the J call TRBJ1-5, with D perhaps TRBD1 (6 bases). The CDR3 length is 15 residues. Germline assignment: CDR1 MNHNS and CDR2 SASEGT. Between the trimmed V and J ends, which lost 7 bases and 0 bases, there was a span of 13 bases. The CDR3 loop is CASNSGTPSNQPQHF. CDR3 coding DNA: TGTGCCAGCAATTCCGGGACACCTAGCAATCAGCCCCAGCATTTT.

This clonotype was counted a few times. The chain carries TRBV13 and TRBJ2-7; the match to TRBD2 covers 8 bases. V was clipped by 3 bases and J by 5 bases; unmatched bases: 6. The CDR3 loop spans 14 amino acids. Germline CDR1 reads PRHDT; CDR2 reads FYEKMQ (reference sequence). The CDR3 is CASSFDLAGDEQYF. CDR3 sequence (DNA): TGTGCCAGCAGCTTCGATCTAGCGGGTGACGAGCAGTACTTC.